These T cell receptor beta chains were read from a single sample in a study of a mutant IDH1 vaccine in newly diagnosed glioma. Sequencing used immunoSEQ multiplex PCR; TCRdb keeps in-frame clones, though not all of them. The data show 45,000 to 60,000 clones, with around 80% seen just once and roughly 1.9% held by the top ten. The input for sequencing was PBMCs, taken from a glioma patient treated with radiotherapy, temozolomide or both. The receptors here all came from a woman aged 40 to 50 with glioma. The CDR3 runs from the conserved cysteine through the conserved F or W. A D gene is named only where the DNA matches it firmly. Size is stated for part of the rows, as once, few or many counts, or as a class when the clone is expanded.

clone size: .
J gene: TRBJ1-2
D gene: TRBD1
V gene: TRBV4-3
CDR3 protein: CASSHETGGRGYTF
CDR3 DNA: TGCGCCAGCAGCCACGAGACAGGGGGCAGGGGCTACACCTTC

clone size: .
J gene: TRBJ2-3
D gene: .
V gene: TRBV25-1
CDR3 protein: CASSIGGSTDTQYF
CDR3 DNA: TGTGCCAGCAGTATAGGGGGTTCCACAGATACGCAGTATTTT

clone size: .
J gene: TRBJ1-2
D gene: .
V gene: TRBV6-5
CDR3 protein: CASSYGQGDLYGYTF
CDR3 DNA: TGTGCCAGCAGTTACGGGCAGGGTGACCTCTATGGCTACACCTTC

clone size: .
J gene: TRBJ2-2
D gene: TRBD1
V gene: TRBV19
CDR3 protein: CASSKGDRGRGGELFF
CDR3 DNA: TGTGCCAGTAGTAAGGGGGACAGGGGAAGAGGCGGGGAGCTGTTTTTT

clone size: .
J gene: TRBJ2-2
D gene: .
V gene: TRBV10-3
CDR3 protein: CATGNTGELFF
CDR3 DNA: TGTGCCACCGGTAACACCGGGGAGCTGTTTTTT

clone size: .
J gene: TRBJ2-3
D gene: TRBD2
V gene: TRBV18
CDR3 protein: CASSAASGGTDTQYF
CDR3 DNA: TGTGCCAGCTCAGCCGCTAGCGGGGGGACAGATACGCAGTATTTT

clone size: .
J gene: TRBJ1-1
D gene: .
V gene: TRBV29-1
CDR3 protein: CSTPGRFLGVNTEAFF
CDR3 DNA: TGCAGCACTCCGGGACGCTTTCTTGGGGTGAACACTGAAGCTTTCTTT

clone size: .
J gene: TRBJ2-7
D gene: TRBD1
V gene: TRBV10-3
CDR3 protein: CATGQGAYEQYF
CDR3 DNA: TGTGCCACCGGACAGGGGGCATACGAGCAGTACTTC

clone size: .
J gene: TRBJ1-6
D gene: .
V gene: TRBV21-1
CDR3 protein: CASSKGRRNSPLHF
CDR3 DNA: TGTGCCAGCAGCAAAGGCAGAAGGAATTCACCCCTCCACTTT

clone size: .
J gene: TRBJ2-7
D gene: .
V gene: TRBV6-6
CDR3 protein: CASSWTPYEQYF
CDR3 DNA: TGTGCCAGCAGTTGGACACCCTACGAGCAGTACTTC

clone size: .
J gene: TRBJ1-2
D gene: .
V gene: TRBV27
CDR3 protein: CASSKISQGHWGYTF
CDR3 DNA: TGTGCCAGCAGTAAAATTTCTCAAGGCCATTGGGGCTACACCTTC

clone size: .
J gene: TRBJ2-1
D gene: .
V gene: TRBV4-3
CDR3 protein: CASSLRTSSHEQFF
CDR3 DNA: TGCGCCAGCAGTCTCCGAACTAGCTCACATGAGCAGTTCTTC

clone size: .
J gene: TRBJ2-2
D gene: .
V gene: TRBV7-3
CDR3 protein: CASSLSRPGELFF
CDR3 DNA: TGTGCCAGCAGCTTAAGTAGGCCAGGGGAGCTGTTTTTT

clone size: .
J gene: TRBJ1-2
D gene: TRBD1
V gene: TRBV11-2
CDR3 protein: CASSLKQGVLDGYTF
CDR3 DNA: TGTGCCAGCAGCTTGAAACAGGGGGTACTCGATGGCTACACCTTC

clone size: medium-sized
J gene: TRBJ1-1
D gene: TRBD1
V gene: TRBV5-1
CDR3 protein: CASGKTGVRSTEAFF
CDR3 DNA: TGCGCCAGCGGGAAGACAGGGGTGAGGAGTACTGAAGCTTTCTTT

clone size: .
J gene: TRBJ1-2
D gene: .
V gene: TRBV30
CDR3 protein: CAWSGRGLYGYTF
CDR3 DNA: TGTGCCTGGAGTGGACGGGGTCTCTATGGCTACACCTTC

clone size: .
J gene: TRBJ1-1
D gene: .
V gene: TRBV7-9
CDR3 protein: CASSLVKTNTEAFF
CDR3 DNA: TGTGCCAGCAGCTTAGTAAAAACGAACACTGAAGCTTTCTTT

clone size: .
J gene: TRBJ1-1
D gene: TRBD1
V gene: TRBV7-9
CDR3 protein: CASSSLRGRRTEAFF
CDR3 DNA: TGTGCCAGCAGCTCCCTCAGGGGGCGCAGGACTGAAGCTTTCTTT

clone size: .
J gene: TRBJ2-5
D gene: TRBD2
V gene: TRBV27
CDR3 protein: CASSSFPRLAGDHQETQYF
CDR3 DNA: TGTGCCAGCAGCTCTTTTCCCCGACTAGCGGGGGACCACCAAGAGACCCAGTACTTC

clone size: .
J gene: TRBJ2-3
D gene: TRBD2
V gene: TRBV7-9
CDR3 protein: CASSLGISSGPADTQYF
CDR3 DNA: TGTGCCAGCAGCTTAGGGATTTCTAGCGGTCCCGCGGATACGCAGTATTTT

clone size: .
J gene: TRBJ1-5
D gene: .
V gene: TRBV2
CDR3 protein: CASSELDYSNQPQHF
CDR3 DNA: TGTGCCAGCAGTGAACTCGACTATAGCAATCAGCCCCAGCATTTT

clone size: .
J gene: TRBJ2-1
D gene: .
V gene: TRBV19
CDR3 protein: CASSVTGIEQFF
CDR3 DNA: TGTGCCAGTAGTGTTACAGGGATCGAGCAGTTCTTC

clone size: .
J gene: TRBJ2-3
D gene: TRBD2
V gene: TRBV10-1
CDR3 protein: CASSGTSGGDTQYF
CDR3 DNA: TGCGCCAGCAGTGGGACTAGCGGGGGTGATACGCAGTATTTT

clone size: .
J gene: TRBJ1-1
D gene: .
V gene: TRBV5-1
CDR3 protein: CASSLGGHTEAFF
CDR3 DNA: TGCGCCAGCAGCTTGGGTGGTCACACTGAAGCTTTCTTT

clone size: .
J gene: TRBJ1-2
D gene: TRBD1
V gene: TRBV6-1
CDR3 protein: CASTLLQGVHGYTF
CDR3 DNA: TGTGCCAGCACTCTTCTACAGGGGGTCCATGGCTACACCTTC

clone size: .
J gene: TRBJ2-7
D gene: TRBD1
V gene: TRBV5-1
CDR3 protein: CASSLQGADEQYF
CDR3 DNA: TGCGCCAGCAGCTTGCAGGGGGCAGACGAGCAGTACTTC

clone size: .
J gene: TRBJ1-6
D gene: .
V gene: TRBV4-1
CDR3 protein: CASSYRDGNSPLHF
CDR3 DNA: TGCGCCAGCAGCTACCGGGACGGGAATTCACCCCTCCACTTT

clone size: .
J gene: TRBJ2-1
D gene: .
V gene: TRBV6-5
CDR3 protein: CASIRGNEQFF
CDR3 DNA: TGTGCCAGCATCCGAGGCAATGAGCAGTTCTTC

clone size: .
J gene: TRBJ1-6
D gene: .
V gene: TRBV30
CDR3 protein: CAWSPSFYSPLHF
CDR3 DNA: TGTGCCTGGAGCCCCTCGTTCTATTCACCCCTCCACTTT

clone size: .
J gene: TRBJ1-2
D gene: TRBD1
V gene: TRBV10-2
CDR3 protein: CASSDRTGGGYTF
CDR3 DNA: TGCGCCAGCAGTGACCGGACAGGTGGTGGCTACACCTTC

clone size: .
J gene: TRBJ1-5
D gene: TRBD1
V gene: TRBV27
CDR3 protein: CASSDLTTRGIQPQHF
CDR3 DNA: TGTGCCAGCAGCGACCTCACTACCAGGGGGATTCAGCCCCAGCATTTT

clone size: .
J gene: TRBJ2-7
D gene: .
V gene: TRBV6-5
CDR3 protein: CASTKGSWQYF
CDR3 DNA: TGTGCCAGCACCAAGGGGTCATGGCAGTACTTC

clone size: .
J gene: TRBJ2-3
D gene: TRBD2
V gene: TRBV14
CDR3 protein: CASSQDLQAEGLVNARDTQYF
CDR3 DNA: TGTGCCAGCAGCCAAGACTTACAGGCTGAGGGACTAGTCAACGCCCGAGATACGCAGTATTTT

clone size: .
J gene: TRBJ1-1
D gene: .
V gene: TRBV7-8
CDR3 protein: CASSLVGGLAEAFF
CDR3 DNA: TGTGCCAGCAGCTTGGTAGGGGGGTTGGCTGAAGCTTTCTTT

clone size: .
J gene: TRBJ2-3
D gene: .
V gene: TRBV6-6
CDR3 protein: CASRGSTDTQYF
CDR3 DNA: TGTGCCAGTAGGGGGAGCACAGATACGCAGTATTTT

clone size: once
J gene: TRBJ1-4
D gene: .
V gene: TRBV6-1
CDR3 protein: CASALAANEKLFF
CDR3 DNA: TGTGCCAGCGCCTTGGCAGCTAATGAAAAACTGTTTTTT

clone size: .
J gene: TRBJ1-2
D gene: .
V gene: TRBV10-1
CDR3 protein: CASSERSVGGYTF
CDR3 DNA: TGCGCCAGCAGTGAGCGTTCCGTCGGGGGCTACACCTTC

clone size: .
J gene: TRBJ2-7
D gene: TRBD1
V gene: TRBV9
CDR3 protein: CASSPGQGFQEQYF
CDR3 DNA: TGTGCCAGCAGCCCAGGACAGGGGTTCCAGGAGCAGTACTTC

clone size: .
J gene: TRBJ2-1
D gene: .
V gene: TRBV18
CDR3 protein: CASSPTGYNEQFF
CDR3 DNA: TGTGCCAGCTCACCCACAGGGTACAATGAGCAGTTCTTC

clone size: once
J gene: TRBJ2-5
D gene: .
V gene: TRBV29-1
CDR3 protein: CSVPGQEGPKETQYF
CDR3 DNA: TGCAGCGTTCCAGGACAGGAGGGTCCAAAAGAGACCCAGTACTTC

clone size: .
J gene: TRBJ2-3
D gene: .
V gene: TRBV28
CDR3 protein: CASSPFRRLATQYF
CDR3 DNA: TGTGCCAGCAGCCCGTTTCGCCGCCTTGCTACGCAGTATTTT

clone size: .
J gene: TRBJ1-2
D gene: .
V gene: TRBV10-3
CDR3 protein: CAIRATTNYGYTF
CDR3 DNA: TGTGCCATCAGGGCCACGACTAACTATGGCTACACCTTC

clone size: .
J gene: TRBJ2-2
D gene: .
V gene: TRBV19
CDR3 protein: CASSISFF
CDR3 DNA: TGTGCCAGTAGTATCTCGTTTTTT

clone size: .
J gene: TRBJ2-5
D gene: .
V gene: TRBV5-4
CDR3 protein: CASSPDGWGAQYF
CDR3 DNA: TGTGCCAGCAGCCCCGACGGGTGGGGGGCCCAGTACTTC

clone size: few
J gene: TRBJ1-3
D gene: .
V gene: TRBV9
CDR3 protein: CATSMGPGQSNTIYF
CDR3 DNA: TGTGCCACCTCTATGGGGCCAGGGCAAAGCAACACCATATATTTT

clone size: .
J gene: TRBJ2-1
D gene: .
V gene: TRBV19
CDR3 protein: CASRSRGSLFDEQFF
CDR3 DNA: TGTGCCAGTAGGTCGAGGGGCTCCCTATTCGATGAGCAGTTCTTC

clone size: few
J gene: TRBJ2-2
D gene: .
V gene: TRBV2
CDR3 protein: CASSELGGANTGELFF
CDR3 DNA: TGTGCCAGCAGTGAATTAGGCGGGGCGAACACCGGGGAGCTGTTTTTT

clone size: .
J gene: TRBJ1-6
D gene: .
V gene: TRBV11-2
CDR3 protein: CASSAPGRPNHF
CDR3 DNA: TGTGCCAGCAGCGCCCCGGGACGCCCAAACCACTTT